Each of the 30 T cell receptor beta chains below was sequenced from the same sample in a study of cytomegalovirus exposure and HLA in healthy donors. Both 60 Vbeta primers and 13 Jbeta primers went into the PCR. Assay: immunoSEQ multiplex PCR; the TCRdb copy retains only in-frame clones and omits some. The sample gives about 160,000 clones, nearly 80% of which show up once; around 0.98% is in the top ten. The material sequenced was PBMCs. These TCRs come from a woman aged 45-65 years in good health and CMV-seropositive.

V usage is TRBV5-4 and J usage is TRBJ2-1; 11 nucleotides match TRBD2. V dropped 2 bases and J dropped 3; count of bases not matched to a gene: 1. Germline V gene sequence: CDR1 SGHNT, CDR2 YYREEE (reference sequence). CDR3 length equals 15 residues. Here the CDR3 reads CASSFTSGSYNEQFF. The DNA for the CDR3 is TGTGCCAGCAGCTTTACTAGCGGGAGCTACAATGAGCAGTTCTTC.

This chain connects TRBV18 to TRBJ2-3, with D unclear. This CDR3 is built from 12 residues. From germline, CDR1 is KGHSH and CDR2 LQKENI. V lost 1 base, J lost 4 bases, and 3 bases lay in between. CDR3 region: CASSPRPDTQYF. In DNA, the CDR3 is TGTGCCAGCTCACCACGGCCAGATACGCAGTATTTT. Variable domain in full (rest from reference TRBV18 and TRBJ2-3): NAGVMQNPRHLVRRRGQEARLRCSPMKGHSHVYWYRQLPEEGLKFMVYLQKENIIDESGMPKERFSAEFPKEGPSILRIQQVVRGDSAAYFCASSPRPDTQYFGPGTRLTVL.

The rearrangement links TRBV28 to TRBJ1-2; perhaps TRBD1 as D (6 bases). There are 12 residues in the CDR3. Germline V gene lookup returns CDR1 MDHEN and CDR2 SYDVKM. V lost 3 bases, J lost 8 bases, and 10 bases lay in between. The CDR3 coding sequence is TGTGCCAGCAGTTTGCCCAGGGGCGGCTACACCTTC. It translates to CASSLPRGGYTF.

The chain couples TRBV5-1 to TRBJ1-5; tentative D call: TRBD1 (5 bases). There are 14 residues in the CDR3. V was trimmed by 3 bases and J by 8 bases, leaving 15 bases between them. In germline, CDR1 is SGHRS, CDR2 YFSETQ. As DNA, the CDR3 is TGCGCCAGCAGCTCATTCAGGGCCCCGGAGCCCCAGCATTTT. Its protein product is CASSSFRAPEPQHF.

CDR3 sequence: CASSSVYEQYF. CDR3 coding DNA: TGTGCCAGCAGTTCCGTCTACGAGCAGTACTTC. The genes are TRBV6-5 and TRBJ2-7, with D unresolved. The CDR3 runs 11 residues. V lost 4 bases, J lost 3 bases, and 4 bases lay in between. CDR1 and CDR2 from the germline V gene are MNHEY and SVGAGI.

The chain links TRBV5-4 to TRBJ1-2; 8 nucleotides match TRBD1. This CDR3 is built from 13 residues. Germline loops: CDR1 SGHNT, CDR2 YYREEE (reference sequence). After removal of 6 bases from V and 4 bases from J, the junction contained 5 bases not matched to a gene. Here the CDR3 DNA reads TGTGCCAGCACCCGAGACAGGGGCTATGGCTACACCTTC. Translation: CASTRDRGYGYTF.

V gene TRBV6-5 combines with J gene TRBJ1-2; D gene unclear. In germline, CDR1 is MNHEY, CDR2 SVGAGI. The germline V and J ends were trimmed by 0 bases and 4 bases, with 9 bases remaining between them. The CDR3 runs 14 residues. CDR3 amino acids: CASSYSPNFYGYTF. CDR3 bases: TGTGCCAGCAGTTACTCCCCCAATTTCTATGGCTACACCTTC.

The rearrangement links TRBV6-1 to TRBJ1-2; a possible D gene is TRBD1 (5 bases). This CDR3 has 15 residues. In germline, CDR1 is MNHNS, CDR2 SASEGT. Trimming removed 3 bases from V and 5 bases from J, with 16 bases in between. CDR3 DNA: TGTGCCAGCAGTGATAGGACACGACTTTGGTATGGCTACACCTTC. It is translated as CASSDRTRLWYGYTF.

The rearrangement uses TRBV30 and TRBJ2-7, with TRBD1 matching 9 bases. The CDR3 spans 14 residues. Germline V gene sequence: CDR1 GTSNPN, CDR2 SVGIG (reference sequence). Germline trimming cut 5 bases from V and 2 bases from J; bases unmatched to any gene: 7. CDR3: CAWGRTGAAYEQYF. In DNA form, the CDR3 reads TGTGCCTGGGGTAGGACAGGGGCAGCCTACGAGCAGTACTTC.

The chain combines TRBV29-1 with TRBJ2-5, with 8 positions matching TRBD1. The J call may be wrong; the DNA end is better matched by TRBJ2-7. CDR3 length: 14 amino acids. Germline loops: CDR1 SQVTM, CDR2 ANQGSEA. Here the CDR3 reads CSAGAGLGTGEQYF. CDR3 bases: TGCAGCGCCGGCGCCGGGTTGGGGACAGGCGAGCAGTACTTC.

The V gene is TRBV11-1, the J gene TRBJ1-1; D gene unclear. The CDR3 is made up of 14 amino acids. The ends were cut back, 4 bases at V and 3 bases at J, with 12 bases in the middle. From germline, CDR1 is SGHAT and CDR2 FQDESV (reference sequence). Here the CDR3 DNA reads TGTGCCAGCAGCTGGGAGGGTGGTTACACTGAAGCTTTCTTT. Translated, it gives CASSWEGGYTEAFF.

V gene TRBV29-1 combines with J gene TRBJ2-1, with D uncertain. Germline CDR1 and CDR2: SQVTM and ANQGSEA. Trimming cost V 6 bases and J 10 bases, with 16 bases left between them. This CDR3 contains 12 residues. Here the CDR3 DNA reads TGCAGCGTCCCCCCCACAGACGGCGAGCAGTTCTTC. Translated: CSVPPTDGEQFF.

The J gene is TRBJ2-3, the V gene TRBV6-1; 7 bases align to TRBD1. Germline-derived CDR1 and CDR2 are MNHNS and SASEGT. This CDR3 region has 15 residues. J lost 2 bases, V lost 4 bases, and 6 bases had no gene match. The CDR3 region is CASSGSGQYTDTQYF. The CDR3 region has the DNA TGTGCCAGCAGTGGGTCGGGACAGTACACAGATACGCAGTATTTT.

This chain links TRBV2 with TRBJ2-5; D is unresolved. Germline CDR1 and CDR2: SNHLY and FYNNEI. CDR3 length: 12 residues. V was clipped by 5 bases and J by 5 bases, with 9 bases between them. The CDR3 DNA sequence: TGTGCCAGCAGTTTCAGCGTTGAGACCCAGTACTTC. It translates to CASSFSVETQYF.

The chain combines TRBV29-1 with TRBJ1-1; D is ambiguous. V was trimmed by 4 bases and J by 0 bases, leaving 9 bases between them. The V gene's germline CDR1 is SQVTM and CDR2 ANQGSEA. The CDR3 is 13 amino acids. CDR3 protein: CSVGKDLNTEAFF. CDR3 sequence (DNA): TGCAGCGTTGGGAAGGACTTGAACACTGAAGCTTTCTTT.

The chain links TRBV4-1 to TRBJ1-4, with D possibly TRBD1 on 5 matching bases. Germline V lookup: CDR1 MGHRA, CDR2 YSYEKL. V was shortened by 3 bases and J by 0 bases, with 23 bases between the two germline ends. The CDR3 has 20 residues. CDR3 amino acids: CASSHKKGKSPTATNEKLFF. CDR3 in DNA: TGCGCCAGCAGCCACAAAAAGGGGAAGTCCCCTACCGCAACTAATGAAAAACTGTTTTTT.

V gene TRBV29-1 combines with J gene TRBJ2-1; 8 bases map to TRBD1. The germline V gene has CDR1 SQVTM and CDR2 ANQGSEA. After removal of 4 bases from V and 9 bases from J, the junction contained 14 bases not matched to a gene. There are 15 residues in the CDR3. CDR3 residues: CSVGGQGAQFLEQFF. DNA for the CDR3: TGCAGCGTTGGGGGTCAGGGGGCGCAATTTCTTGAGCAGTTCTTC.

This clone occurred once. The rearrangement joins TRBV29-1 to TRBJ1-1; no definite D call. The CDR3 runs 15 residues. Trimming stripped 6 bases from V and 1 base from J, with 18 bases between. Per the germline V gene, CDR1 is SQVTM and CDR2 is ANQGSEA. The CDR3 DNA is TGCAGCGTAGTAGGTACCCGCGCGGGGAACACTGAAGCTTTCTTT. It encodes CSVVGTRAGNTEAFF.

DNA for the CDR3: TGTGCCAGCAGCGTAGAGGCGGGGGGCTACCAAGAGACCCAGTACTTC. This encodes CASSVEAGGYQETQYF. The gene calls are TRBV9 and TRBJ2-5, with TRBD2 matching over 8 bases. V shed 0 bases and J 0 bases; nucleotides not matched to a gene: 4. Germline values: CDR1 SGDLS, CDR2 YYNGEE. CDR3 length: 16 amino acids.

The chain couples TRBV5-6 to TRBJ2-5; 8 bases align to TRBD1. Unmatched junction bases numbered 14, after V lost 4 bases and J lost 9 bases. Germline V gene data show CDR1 as SGHDT and CDR2 as YYEEEE. This CDR3 contains 15 residues. CDR3 sequence (DNA): TGTGCCAGCAGCACAGCCGGGACAGGCCCGTCGGCCCAGTACTTC. It is translated as CASSTAGTGPSAQYF.

The chain combines TRBV6-5 with TRBJ1-2, with D possibly matching TRBD1 (6 bases). The CDR3 is 14 residues long. The V gene's germline CDR1 is MNHEY and CDR2 SVGAGI. V lost 6 bases to trimming and J lost 9 bases, with 20 bases between them. CDR3 sequence: CASRPTPGQDRYTF. The DNA for the CDR3 is TGTGCCAGCAGACCCACGCCGGGACAAGACCGCTACACCTTC.

The J gene is TRBJ1-3, the V gene TRBV28; 9 bases map to TRBD1. There are 14 residues in the CDR3. The V segment lost 8 bases and the J segment 4 bases; nucleotides outside the gene matches: 6. Germline CDR1 is MDHEN and CDR2 is SYDVKM. The CDR3 protein is CASAYRGPGNTIYF. The CDR3 DNA reads TGTGCCAGCGCATACAGGGGGCCGGGAAACACCATATATTTT.

A remark on this clone: The junction departs from germline at one end; a sequencing error may be responsible. The rearrangement uses TRBV9 and TRBJ2-2, with 9 positions matching TRBD2. CDR1 is SGDLS, CDR2 YYNGEE, per germline. The CDR3 consists of 21 residues. CDR3 protein: CASSVGLDGAGGPQGTGELFF. CDR3 bases: TGCGCCAGCAGCGTAGGACTAGACGGAGCGGGGGGTCCGCAGGGCACCGGGGAGCTGTTTTTT.

This chain joins TRBV5-6 and TRBJ2-1; D may be TRBD1 (5 bases). This CDR3 spans 13 amino acids. Per germline, CDR1 SGHDT and CDR2 YYEEEE. V was pared by 4 bases and J by 8 bases, with 13 bases between. Here the CDR3 reads CASSMRQNHEQFF. The DNA for the CDR3 is TGTGCCAGCAGCATGCGACAGAATCATGAGCAGTTCTTC.

This chain connects TRBV2 to TRBJ1-1; 8 nucleotides match TRBD1. CDR3 length: 17 amino acids. The germline CDR1 and CDR2 sequences are SNHLY and FYNNEI. J was trimmed by 2 bases and V by 2 bases; bases with no gene match: 10. CDR3 bases: TGTGCCAGCAGTGAACCGACAGGGGTCATGGGAAACACTGAAGCTTTCTTT. It translates to CASSEPTGVMGNTEAFF.

This rearrangement joins TRBV7-8 to TRBJ2-3; possibly TRBD1 for D (6 bases). CDR1 SGHVS and CDR2 FQNEAQ come from the germline V gene. V lost 5 bases, J lost 1 base, and 22 bases lay in between. The CDR3 sequence is 18 residues long. CDR3 DNA sequence: TGTGCCAGCAGCCCGCCTGAAGGGGGTCGAGGGGGCACAGATACGCAGTATTTT. This gives the protein CASSPPEGGRGGTDTQYF. Looking up the rest from reference TRBV7-8 and TRBJ2-3 gives the full variable domain: GAGVSQSPRYKVAKRGQDVALRCDPISGHVSLFWYQQALGQGPEFLTYFQNEAQLDKSGLPSDRFFAERPEGSVSTLKIQRTQQEDSAVYLCASSPPEGGRGGTDTQYFGPGTRLTVL.

The rearrangement links TRBV5-6 to TRBJ2-7; D is perhaps TRBD2 (5 bases). Trimming cost V 0 bases and J 6 bases, with 10 bases left between them. From germline, CDR1 is SGHDT and CDR2 YYEEEE. This CDR3 spans 13 amino acids. CDR3 residues: CASSLGPGFEQYF. DNA of the CDR3: TGTGCCAGCAGCTTGGGACCGGGGTTCGAGCAGTACTTC.

The J gene is TRBJ1-2, the V gene TRBV6-5; D remains unclear. V dropped 6 bases and J dropped 5 bases, with 10 bases sitting between them. Germline V gene sequence: CDR1 MNHEY, CDR2 SVGAGI. The CDR3 consists of 12 residues. The CDR3 bases are TGTGCCAGCAGGACAACGGTATATGGCTACACCTTC. Encoded protein: CASRTTVYGYTF.

The table lists this clone with a few counts. The chain employs TRBV2 and TRBJ2-6, with D unresolved. The CDR3 spans 16 residues. Germline assignment: CDR1 SNHLY and CDR2 FYNNEI. The V and J ends lost 2 bases and 0 bases respectively, with 8 bases between them. CDR3 nucleotides: TGTGCCAGCAGTGAAAGCCGAGTCTCTGGGGCCAACGTCCTGACTTTC. Its translation is CASSESRVSGANVLTF.

This chain links TRBV5-8 with TRBJ1-6; tentative D call: TRBD1 (5 bases). V lost 1 base and J lost 8, with 10 bases in between. Germline CDR1 reads SGHTS; CDR2 reads YDEGEE. The CDR3 extends over 14 amino acids. This chain's CDR3 is CASSLRGRDSPLHF. In DNA, the CDR3 is TGTGCCAGCAGCTTGCGCGGCAGGGATTCACCCCTCCACTTT.